The 29 T cell receptor beta chains reported below all come from one sample, sequenced in a study of Graves' ophthalmopathy and Graves' hyperthyroidism. The authors amplified TCR beta CDR3 regions, and they did so from RNA transcripts for repertoire sequencing. An initial RT-PCR round employing HTBI primers preceded a second-round multiplex PCR. Via MiXCR, TCRdb re-called the multiplex PCR reads, giving one row per CDR3 protein. The data contain fewer than 400,000 distinct CDR3 sequences, around 19% of them singletons. Sequencing input: peripheral blood. These receptors originate from a woman aged 18-30 years with Graves' ophthalmopathy.

A remark on this clonotype: Its ends do not fully match the called genes, so a read error is possible. V gene TRBV12-3 or TRBV12-4 combines with J gene TRBJ1-6; no clear D. This CDR3 comprises 15 residues. CDR3 protein: CASSLASQNNSPLHF. DNA of the CDR3: TGTGCCAGCAGTCTAGCCAGCCAGAATAATTCACCCCTCCACTTT.

The V gene is TRBV28, the J gene TRBJ1-3; TRBD1 matches 7 bases. The CDR3 runs to 16 residues. The V gene's germline CDR1 is MDHEN and CDR2 SYDVKM. V trimming: 5 bases; J trimming: 0 bases; junction bases outside the gene matches: 7. CDR3 DNA sequence: TGTGCCAGCAGTGGGGCGGACAGGAGCTCTGGAAACACCATATATTTT. Its protein product is CASSGADRSSGNTIYF. Complete variable domain (other parts from reference TRBV28 and TRBJ1-3): DVKVTQSSRYLVKRTGEKVFLECVQDMDHENMFWYRQDPGLGLRLIYFSYDVKMKEKGDIPEGYSVSREKKERFSLILESASTNQTSMYLCASSGADRSSGNTIYFGEGSWLTVV.

The CDR3 protein is CSASGPPGLAGPTDTQYF. The DNA for the CDR3 is TGCAGTGCTAGCGGCCCGCCGGGACTAGCGGGACCTACAGATACGCAGTATTTT. The chain combines TRBV20-1 with TRBJ2-3; 13 bases line up with TRBD2. Germline V gene lookup returns CDR1 DFQATT and CDR2 SNEGSKA (reference sequence). The CDR3 sequence is 18 residues long. After removal of 3 bases from V and 3 bases from J, the junction contained 12 bases not matched to a gene.

A remark on this clonotype: This may be a read error: a much more frequent sequence differs by one nucleotide. The chain recombines TRBV20-1 with TRBJ2-7; D is perhaps TRBD1 or TRBD2 (5 bases each). CDR1 is DFQATT, CDR2 SNEGSKA, per germline (reference sequence). CDR3 size: 16 residues. Here the CDR3 DNA reads TGCAGTACTAGAGATTGGGTAAGGTGGGGCGGAGACGAGCAGTACTTC. This codes for CSTRDWVRWGGDEQYF.

This clonotype was picked up many times. The chain has TRBV19 and TRBJ1-1; D possibly corresponds to TRBD1 (5 bases). V shed 5 bases and J shed 0 bases, with 13 bases lying between them. The CDR3 loop spans 15 amino acids. Germline lookup yields CDR1 LNHDA and CDR2 SQIVND (reference sequence). The CDR3 sequence is CASSRYRLMNTEAFF. The CDR3 DNA reads as TGTGCCAGTAGTCGGTACAGGCTGATGAACACTGAAGCTTTCTTT.

The CDR3 DNA follows: TGCAGTGCCAAGCGAGGGGGGGCGGTGAACACTGAAGCTTTCTTT. It yields the protein CSAKRGGAVNTEAFF. The chain couples TRBV20-1 to TRBJ1-1, with D tentatively TRBD1 (6 bases). CDR1 and CDR2 from the germline V gene are DFQATT and SNEGSKA (reference sequence). V was cut by 6 bases and J by 0 bases, with 17 bases left in between. This CDR3 spans 15 amino acids.

This clonotype was seen repeatedly, ten times or more. The junction differs from germline at one of its ends, possibly a read error. The genes are TRBV20-1 and TRBJ2-2; D might be TRBD1 (5 bases). Germline values: CDR1 DFQATT, CDR2 SNEGSKA (reference sequence). This CDR3 region has 16 residues. CDR3: CSARDKTAANTGELFF. CDR3 in DNA: TGCAGTGCAAGAGATAAGACAGCTGCGAACACCGGGGAGCTGTTTTTT.

This clonotype appeared many times. V and J are TRBV19 and TRBJ2-7, with 7 positions matching TRBD1. J was trimmed by 4 bases and V by 3 bases; bases with no gene match: 6. The CDR3 length is 14 residues. Looked up from germline, CDR1 is LNHDA and CDR2 is SQIVND (reference sequence). The chain's CDR3 is CASSIRDSSYEQYF. Written as DNA, the CDR3 is TGTGCCAGTAGTATCCGGGACAGTAGTTACGAGCAGTACTTC. The full variable domain, in which reference TRBV19 and TRBJ2-7 provide the parts outside the CDR3, is DGGITQSPKYLFRKEGQNVTLSCEQNLNHDAMYWYRQDPGQGLRLIYYSQIVNDFQKGDIAEGYSVSREKKESFPLTVTSAQKNPTAFYLCASSIRDSSYEQYFGPGTRLTVT.

The chain uses TRBV4-3 and TRBJ2-7; TRBD1 might be the D (6 bases). In germline, CDR1 is LGHNA, CDR2 YSLEER. There are 14 residues in the CDR3. Trimming took 3 bases from V and 2 from J, leaving 11 bases between them. The CDR3 sequence is CASSHARGPYEQYF. The CDR3 nucleotides are TGCGCCAGCAGCCACGCCAGGGGACCCTACGAGCAGTACTTC.

This clonotype was counted ten times or more. This rearrangement joins TRBV6-1 to TRBJ1-1; D perhaps matches TRBD1 (6 bases). This CDR3 is built from 14 residues. The V end was cut by 5 bases, the J end by 3 bases, with 13 bases between. Per germline, CDR1 MNHNS and CDR2 SASEGT. This CDR3 is CASSPGGRDTEAFF. The CDR3 DNA reads as TGTGCCAGCAGTCCCGGGGGGCGGGACACTGAAGCTTTCTTT.

This clonotype was found many times. The gene calls are TRBV29-1 and TRBJ1-6; 9 nucleotides line up with TRBD1. Germline V gene lookup returns CDR1 SQVTM and CDR2 ANQGSEA. V lost 6 bases to trimming and J lost 7 bases; unmatched junction nucleotides: 10. The CDR3 spans 15 residues. The CDR3 region has the DNA TGCAGCGTCGCAATCTCGACAGGGGGAAATTCACCCCTCCACTTT. Translating it yields CSVAISTGGNSPLHF.

This clonotype was counted many times. The rearrangement links TRBV20-1 to TRBJ2-7; possible D gene TRBD1, 6 bases. Germline assignment: CDR1 DFQATT and CDR2 SNEGSKA (reference sequence). The V end was cut by 2 bases, the J end by 3 bases, with 17 bases between. The CDR3 has 15 residues. The CDR3 DNA reads TGCAGTGCTAGAAGCTTGCAGGGGCCAATCTACGAGCAGTACTTC. This sequence encodes CSARSLQGPIYEQYF.

This clonotype has at least ten counts. The genes are TRBV7-2 and TRBJ1-6; 9 nucleotides agree with TRBD1. The ends lost 5 bases at V and 8 bases at J; junction bases unmatched: 7. Germline V gene sequence: CDR1 SGHTA, CDR2 FQGNSA. This CDR3 spans 15 amino acids. DNA of the CDR3: TGTGCCAGCAGCGCACAGGGGGCTAGGGATTCACCCCTCCACTTT. Translation gives CASSAQGARDSPLHF.

This clonotype has a count of ten or more. The CDR3 protein is CASRRTGRSDYGYTF. The CDR3, as DNA: TGTGCCAGCAGGCGGACAGGGAGGAGCGACTATGGCTACACCTTC. The chain has TRBV28 and TRBJ1-2; 8 nucleotides line up with TRBD1. Per the germline V gene, CDR1 is MDHEN and CDR2 is SYDVKM. The CDR3 spans 15 residues. V lost 6 bases and J lost 3; bases outside the gene matches: 9.

This clonotype came up many times. This chain joins TRBV12-3 or TRBV12-4 and TRBJ1-1; TRBD1 aligns across 10 bases. The CDR3 runs to 16 residues. Germline trimming cut 5 bases from V and 1 base from J; bases unmatched to any gene: 7. The CDR3 reads CASSIGQGVGNTEAFF. The CDR3 DNA reads as TGTGCCAGCAGTATCGGACAGGGGGTGGGGAACACTGAAGCTTTCTTT.

This clonotype was observed many times. V and J are TRBV11-3 and TRBJ2-2; D may be TRBD2 (6 bases). With 1 base removed from V and 3 bases from J, the gap between germline ends came to 12 bases. CDR1 SGHNT and CDR2 YENEEA come from the germline V gene. The CDR3 loop spans 16 amino acids. The CDR3: CASSLGPTGDTGELFF. The CDR3 bases are TGTGCCAGCAGCTTAGGTCCGACGGGGGACACCGGGGAGCTGTTTTTT.

At least ten counts were recorded for this clonotype. The chain couples TRBV7-2 to TRBJ1-1, with D possibly being TRBD1 (5 bases). The V gene lost 5 bases and the J gene lost 0 bases, with 10 bases spanning the gap. CDR1 SGHTA and CDR2 FQGNSA come from the germline V gene. There are 14 residues in the CDR3. The CDR3 here is CASSLGPMNTEAFF. DNA of the CDR3: TGTGCCAGCAGCCTGGGACCGATGAACACTGAAGCTTTCTTT.

This clonotype was seen ten or more times. The chain has TRBV6-1 and TRBJ1-1; D is unresolved. The CDR3 extends over 12 amino acids. Per the germline V gene, CDR1 is MNHNS and CDR2 is SASEGT. Trimming pared 6 bases from V and 11 bases from J, leaving 16 bases between. The CDR3 region is CASRDYLPAAFF. DNA of the CDR3: TGTGCCAGCAGGGATTATCTTCCGGCGGCTTTCTTT.

Concerning this clonotype: A much larger clonotype is one base distant, so this may be a read error. The chain employs TRBV6-4 and TRBJ1-1; no clear D. The CDR3 length is 13 residues. The germline gives CDR1 MRHNA, CDR2 SNTAGT. Trimming pared 2 bases from V and 1 base from J, leaving 5 bases between. Here the CDR3 reads CASSDGENTEAFF. In nucleotides, the CDR3 is TGTGCCAGCAGTGACGGGGAGAACACTGAAGCTTTCTTT.

There are many counts of this clonotype. The rearrangement links TRBV19 to TRBJ1-2; D is unclear. V was trimmed by 3 bases and J by 8 bases, leaving 7 bases between them. The CDR3 spans 11 residues. Per the germline V gene, CDR1 is LNHDA and CDR2 is SQIVND (reference sequence). The CDR3 reads CASSIGRGYTF. In DNA, the CDR3 is TGTGCCAGTAGTATCGGAAGGGGCTACACCTTC.

This clonotype was counted at least ten times. The rearrangement joins TRBV19 to TRBJ1-2; the D gene is possibly TRBD1 (6 bases). Trimming took off 9 bases at V and 2 bases at J, with 22 bases between the two ends. The CDR3 is made up of 16 amino acids. Germline CDR1 reads LNHDA; CDR2 reads SQIVND (reference sequence). CDR3 DNA: TGTGCCAGCCTGGGCCTCGCCAGGGGAAGGAACTATGGCTACACCTTC. Protein: CASLGLARGRNYGYTF.

This clonotype showed up many times. This chain joins TRBV4-3 and TRBJ2-2; a weak D match, TRBD2 (5 bases). The CDR3 totals 14 residues. Trimming cost V 4 bases and J 3 bases, with 9 bases left between them. Germline V lookup: CDR1 LGHNA, CDR2 YSLEER. CDR3 sequence reads: CASSRGLDTGELFF. CDR3 bases: TGCGCCAGCAGCCGAGGGTTGGACACCGGGGAGCTGTTTTTT.

In nucleotides, the CDR3 is TGTGCCAGCAGTTACACCGCGGGACAGGGGGCAAGGGAGCAGTACTTC. Encoded protein: CASSYTAGQGAREQYF. This rearrangement joins TRBV6-2 or TRBV6-3 to TRBJ2-7; 12 bases are a match to TRBD1. This CDR3 has 16 residues. From germline, CDR1 is MNHEY and CDR2 SVGEGT. Germline trimming cut 2 bases from V and 7 bases from J; bases unmatched to any gene: 9.

Many counts were recorded for this clonotype. This chain connects TRBV30 to TRBJ2-7; 10 bases agree with TRBD1. J was trimmed by 3 bases and V by 5 bases; bases with no gene match: 4. There are 13 residues in the CDR3. Per germline, CDR1 GTSNPN and CDR2 SVGIG (reference sequence). The CDR3 region is CAWAGDRGYEQYF. CDR3 nucleotides: TGTGCCTGGGCTGGGGACAGGGGCTACGAGCAGTACTTC.

This clonotype was observed at least ten times. The chain uses TRBV7-9 and TRBJ1-5, with D perhaps TRBD1 (5 bases). This CDR3 has 14 amino acids. Germline V gene data show CDR1 as SEHNR and CDR2 as FQNEAQ (reference sequence). The V gene lost 8 bases and the J gene lost 7 bases, with 18 bases spanning the gap. In DNA, the CDR3 is TGTGCCAGCGGCCCCGGGACGGCAAGCCAGCCCCAGCATTTT. It translates to CASGPGTASQPQHF.

Only one count was recorded for this clonotype. The chain has TRBV12-3 or TRBV12-4 and TRBJ2-5; the D gene is possibly TRBD1 (6 bases). V was cut by 6 bases and J by 3 bases, with 11 bases left in between. The CDR3 length is 13 residues. CDR3 loop: CASREQGKETQYF. The CDR3, as DNA: TGTGCCAGCAGGGAACAGGGTAAAGAGACCCAGTACTTC.

The rearrangement joins TRBV27 to TRBJ1-1, with TRBD1 matching over 7 bases. Germline lookup yields CDR1 MNHEY and CDR2 SMNVEV (reference sequence). V was clipped by 4 bases and J by 2 bases; unmatched bases: 4. The CDR3 covers 14 residues. The CDR3 DNA reads TGTGCCAGCAGTTCAGGGGGGCAAAACACTGAAGCTTTCTTT. Its translation is CASSSGGQNTEAFF.

The V call is TRBV28, the J call TRBJ2-5; D is ambiguous. V lost 5 bases, J lost 5 bases, and 18 bases lay in between. This CDR3 region has 15 residues. Germline lookup yields CDR1 MDHEN and CDR2 SYDVKM. CDR3 loop: CASSPPLGSRETQYF. As DNA, the CDR3 is TGTGCCAGCAGTCCCCCTCTGGGAAGTCGGGAGACCCAGTACTTC. Using reference TRBV28 and TRBJ2-5 for the parts outside the CDR3, the full variable domain is DVKVTQSSRYLVKRTGEKVFLECVQDMDHENMFWYRQDPGLGLRLIYFSYDVKMKEKGDIPEGYSVSREKKERFSLILESASTNQTSMYLCASSPPLGSRETQYFGPGTRLLVL.

In its sample, this clonotype was seen many times. The genes are TRBV7-2 and TRBJ2-4, with 10 bases lining up with TRBD1. V shed 1 base, J shed 1 base, and the junction held 1 base outside the gene matches. The CDR3 is made up of 16 amino acids. The germline V gene encodes CDR1 SGHTA and CDR2 FQGNSA. This CDR3 is CASSLGGQGAKNIQYF. The DNA for the CDR3 is TGTGCCAGCAGCTTAGGGGGACAGGGGGCCAAAAACATTCAGTACTTC.